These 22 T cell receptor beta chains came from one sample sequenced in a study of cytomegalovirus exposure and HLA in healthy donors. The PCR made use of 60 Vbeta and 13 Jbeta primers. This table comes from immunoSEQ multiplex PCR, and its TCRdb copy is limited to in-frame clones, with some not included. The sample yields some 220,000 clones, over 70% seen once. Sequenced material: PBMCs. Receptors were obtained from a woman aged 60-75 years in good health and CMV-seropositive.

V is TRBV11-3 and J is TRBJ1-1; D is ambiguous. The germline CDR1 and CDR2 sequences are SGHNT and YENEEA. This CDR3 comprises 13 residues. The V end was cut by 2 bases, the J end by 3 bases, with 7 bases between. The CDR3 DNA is TGTGCCAGCAGCTTACGGGAGGACACTGAAGCTTTCTTT. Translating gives CASSLREDTEAFF. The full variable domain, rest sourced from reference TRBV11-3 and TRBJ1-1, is EAGVVQSPRYKIIEKKQPVAFWCNPISGHNTLYWYLQNLGQGPELLIRYENEEAVDDSQLPKDRFSAERLKGVDSTLKIQPAELGDSAVYLCASSLREDTEAFFGQGTRLTVV.

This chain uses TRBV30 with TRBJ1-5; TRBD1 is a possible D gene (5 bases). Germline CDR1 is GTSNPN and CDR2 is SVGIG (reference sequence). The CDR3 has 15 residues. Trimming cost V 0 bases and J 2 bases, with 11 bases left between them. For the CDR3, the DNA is TGTGCCTGGAGTGTGCGGGACGGGGGCAATCAGCCCCAGCATTTT. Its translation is CAWSVRDGGNQPQHF.

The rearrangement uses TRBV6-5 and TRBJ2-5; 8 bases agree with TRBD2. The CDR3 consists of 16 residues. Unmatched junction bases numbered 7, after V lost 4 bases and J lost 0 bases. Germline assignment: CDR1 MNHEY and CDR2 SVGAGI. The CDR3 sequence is CASSFRGGLDQETQYF. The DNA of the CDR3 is TGTGCCAGCAGTTTTCGGGGGGGCCTCGACCAAGAGACCCAGTACTTC.

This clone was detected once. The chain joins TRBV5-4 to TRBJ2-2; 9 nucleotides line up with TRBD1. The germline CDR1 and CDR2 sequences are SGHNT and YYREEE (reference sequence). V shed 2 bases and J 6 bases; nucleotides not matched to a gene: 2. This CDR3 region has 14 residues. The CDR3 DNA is TGTGCCAGCAGCTTTAGACAGGGGGCCGGGGAGCTGTTTTTT. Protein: CASSFRQGAGELFF. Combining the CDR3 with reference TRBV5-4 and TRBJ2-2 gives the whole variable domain ETGVTQSPTHLIKTRGQQVTLRCSSQSGHNTVSWYQQALGQGPQFIFQYYREEENGRGNFPPRFSGLQFPNYSSELNVNALELDDSALYLCASSFRQGAGELFFGEGSRLTVL.

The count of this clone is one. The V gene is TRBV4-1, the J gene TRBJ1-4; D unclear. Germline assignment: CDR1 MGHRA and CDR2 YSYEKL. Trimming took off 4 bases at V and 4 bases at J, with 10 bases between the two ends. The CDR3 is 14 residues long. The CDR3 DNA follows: TGCGCCAGCAGCCCGGGTCTGGTTAATGAAAAACTGTTTTTT. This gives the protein CASSPGLVNEKLFF.

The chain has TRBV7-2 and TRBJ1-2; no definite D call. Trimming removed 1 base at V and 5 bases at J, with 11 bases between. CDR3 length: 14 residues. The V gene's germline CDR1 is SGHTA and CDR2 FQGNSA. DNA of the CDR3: TGTGCCAGCAGCTTAGGTGGCAGTCAGTATGGCTACACCTTC. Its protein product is CASSLGGSQYGYTF. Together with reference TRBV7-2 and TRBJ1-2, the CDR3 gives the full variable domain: GAGVSQSPSNKVTEKGKDVELRCDPISGHTALYWYRQSLGQGLEFLIYFQGNSAPDKSGLPSDRFSAERTGGSVSTLTIQRTQQEDSAVYLCASSLGGSQYGYTFGSGTRLTVV.

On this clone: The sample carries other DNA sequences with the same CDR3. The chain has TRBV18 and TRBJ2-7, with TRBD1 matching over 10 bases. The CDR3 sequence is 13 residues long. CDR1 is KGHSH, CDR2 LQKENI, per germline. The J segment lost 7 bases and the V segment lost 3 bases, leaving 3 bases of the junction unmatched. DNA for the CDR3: TGTGCCAGCTCACCCGGGACAGGGGATGAGCAGTACTTC. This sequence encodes CASSPGTGDEQYF.

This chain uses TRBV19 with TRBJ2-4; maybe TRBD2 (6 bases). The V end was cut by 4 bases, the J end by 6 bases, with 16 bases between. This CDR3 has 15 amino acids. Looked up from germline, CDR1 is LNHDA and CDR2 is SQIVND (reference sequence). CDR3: CASSTARLVVNIQYF. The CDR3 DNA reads TGTGCCAGTAGTACCGCCCGACTAGTGGTAAACATTCAGTACTTC.

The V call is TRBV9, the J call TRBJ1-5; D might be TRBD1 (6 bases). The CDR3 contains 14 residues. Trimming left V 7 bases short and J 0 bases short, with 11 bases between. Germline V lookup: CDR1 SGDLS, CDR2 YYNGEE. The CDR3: CASSAGDSNQPQHF. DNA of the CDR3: TGTGCCAGCTCAGCAGGGGATAGCAATCAGCCCCAGCATTTT.

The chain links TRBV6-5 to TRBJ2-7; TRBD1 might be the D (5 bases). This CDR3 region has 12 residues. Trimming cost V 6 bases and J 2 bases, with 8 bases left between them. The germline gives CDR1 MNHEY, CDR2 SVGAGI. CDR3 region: CASRGAPYEQYF. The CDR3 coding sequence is TGTGCCAGCAGAGGGGCCCCCTACGAGCAGTACTTC.

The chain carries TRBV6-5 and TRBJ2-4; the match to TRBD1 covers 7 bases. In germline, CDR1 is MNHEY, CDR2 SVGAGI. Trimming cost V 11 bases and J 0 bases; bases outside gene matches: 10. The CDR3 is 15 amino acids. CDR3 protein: CAGQEKNLAKNIQYF. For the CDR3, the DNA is TGTGCCGGACAGGAAAAAAATCTAGCCAAAAACATTCAGTACTTC.

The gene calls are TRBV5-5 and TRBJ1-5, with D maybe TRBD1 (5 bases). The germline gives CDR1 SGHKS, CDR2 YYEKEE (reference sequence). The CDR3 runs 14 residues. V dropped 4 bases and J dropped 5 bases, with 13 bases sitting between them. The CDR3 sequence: CASSLTGGDQPQHF. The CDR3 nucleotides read TGTGCCAGCAGCCTGACCGGGGGGGATCAGCCCCAGCATTTT.

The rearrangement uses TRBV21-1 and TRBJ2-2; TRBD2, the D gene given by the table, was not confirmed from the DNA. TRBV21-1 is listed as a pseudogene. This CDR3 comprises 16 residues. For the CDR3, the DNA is TGTGCCAGCAGCAAAAGCTACGGGATGAGACCCGGGGAGCTGTTTTTT. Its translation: CASSKSYGMRPGELFF.

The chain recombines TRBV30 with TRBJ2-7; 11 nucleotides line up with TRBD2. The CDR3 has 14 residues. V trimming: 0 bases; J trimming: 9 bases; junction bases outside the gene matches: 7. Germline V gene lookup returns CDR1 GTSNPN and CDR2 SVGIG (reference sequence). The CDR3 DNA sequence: TGTGCCTGGAGTGTAGATAGCGGGGGGGCTGTGCAGTACTTC. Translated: CAWSVDSGGAVQYF.

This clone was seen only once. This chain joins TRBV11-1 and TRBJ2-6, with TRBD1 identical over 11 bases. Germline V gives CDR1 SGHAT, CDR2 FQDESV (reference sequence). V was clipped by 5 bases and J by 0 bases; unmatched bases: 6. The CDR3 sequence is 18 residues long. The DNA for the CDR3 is TGTGCCAGCAGCCCAAGAGGACAGGGGGCCTCTGGGGCCAACGTCCTGACTTTC. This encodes CASSPRGQGASGANVLTF.

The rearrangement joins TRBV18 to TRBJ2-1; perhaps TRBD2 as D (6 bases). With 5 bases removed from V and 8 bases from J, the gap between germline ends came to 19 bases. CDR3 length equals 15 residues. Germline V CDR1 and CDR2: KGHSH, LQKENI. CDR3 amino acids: CASSKLADMSDEQFF. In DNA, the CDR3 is TGTGCCAGCTCAAAGTTAGCGGACATGTCGGATGAGCAGTTCTTC.

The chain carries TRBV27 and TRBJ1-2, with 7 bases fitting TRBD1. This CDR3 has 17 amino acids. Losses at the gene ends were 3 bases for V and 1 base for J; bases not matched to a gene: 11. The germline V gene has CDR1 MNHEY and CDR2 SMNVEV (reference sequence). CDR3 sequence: CASSFTAGTDFNYGYTF. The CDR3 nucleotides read TGTGCCAGCAGTTTCACCGCCGGGACAGATTTTAACTATGGCTACACCTTC.

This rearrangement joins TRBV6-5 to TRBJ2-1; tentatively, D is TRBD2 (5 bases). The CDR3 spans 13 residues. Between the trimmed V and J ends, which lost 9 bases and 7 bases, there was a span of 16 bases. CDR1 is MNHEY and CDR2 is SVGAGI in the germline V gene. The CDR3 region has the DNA TGTGCCAGTCGCCTGGACGGGGTTAATGAGCAGTTCTTC. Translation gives CASRLDGVNEQFF.

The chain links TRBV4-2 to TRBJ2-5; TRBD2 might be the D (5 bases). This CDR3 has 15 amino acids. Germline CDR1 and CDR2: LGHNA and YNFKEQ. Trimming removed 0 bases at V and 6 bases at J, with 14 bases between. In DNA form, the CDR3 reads TGTGCCAGCAGCCAAGATCGAAAACGGGAAAAGACCCAGTACTTC. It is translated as CASSQDRKREKTQYF.

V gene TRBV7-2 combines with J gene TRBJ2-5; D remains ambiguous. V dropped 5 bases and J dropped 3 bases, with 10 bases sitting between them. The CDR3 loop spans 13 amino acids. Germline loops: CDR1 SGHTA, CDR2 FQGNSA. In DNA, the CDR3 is TGTGCCAGCAGCCCATACCTAGAAGAGACCCAGTACTTC. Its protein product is CASSPYLEETQYF.

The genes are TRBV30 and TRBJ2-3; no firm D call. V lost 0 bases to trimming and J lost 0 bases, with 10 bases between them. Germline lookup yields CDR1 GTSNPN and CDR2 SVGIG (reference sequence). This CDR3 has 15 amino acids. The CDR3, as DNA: TGTGCCTGGAGTGTACCTGGGCTCAGCACAGATACGCAGTATTTT. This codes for CAWSVPGLSTDTQYF.

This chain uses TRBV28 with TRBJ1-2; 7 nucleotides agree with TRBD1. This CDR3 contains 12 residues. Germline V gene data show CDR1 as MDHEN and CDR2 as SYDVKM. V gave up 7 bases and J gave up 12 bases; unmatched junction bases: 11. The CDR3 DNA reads TGTGCCAGCACCCCAAGGCAGGGGGGTCACACCTTC. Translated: CASTPRQGGHTF.